This is a list of T cell receptor beta chains from one sample in a study of cytomegalovirus exposure and HLA in healthy donors. Some clones are missing from TCRdb's copy, which holds only in-frame ones; the method was immunoSEQ multiplex PCR. The sample holds some 150,000 clones, roughly four fifths seen once. Sequenced material: PBMCs. The source is a man in his forties or fifties in good health and CMV-seropositive. The CDR3 runs from the conserved cysteine through the conserved F or W. Fields, in order: V gene, J gene, D gene, clone size, CDR3 DNA, CDR3 protein. D genes are given only for firm matches. Rows may omit the clone size; those that give it use once, few, many or a size class.

v_call: TRBV19; j_call: TRBJ2-7; d_call: TRBD2; clone_size: once; cdr3_nt: TGTGCCAGTAGTAGCGGGACTAGCGGGACCTACGAGCAGTACTTC; cdr3_aa: CASSSGTSGTYEQYF
v_call: TRBV2; j_call: TRBJ1-5; d_call: NA; clone_size: NA; cdr3_nt: TGTGCCAGCAGTGGGGGGGGAAATCAGCCCCAGCATTTT; cdr3_aa: CASSGGGNQPQHF
v_call: TRBV18; j_call: TRBJ2-1; d_call: TRBD1; clone_size: NA; cdr3_nt: TGTGCCAGCTCATCCAGACAGGGGGCGTTAGGCGAGCAGTTCTTC; cdr3_aa: CASSSRQGALGEQFF
v_call: TRBV6-5; j_call: TRBJ1-1; d_call: NA; clone_size: NA; cdr3_nt: TGTGCCAGCAGTATCCCCCCGACACCTAACACTGAAGCTTTCTTT; cdr3_aa: CASSIPPTPNTEAFF
v_call: TRBV5-1; j_call: TRBJ1-1; d_call: NA; clone_size: once; cdr3_nt: TGCGCCAGCAGCGGACCGGGACATATCTCTTTCTTT; cdr3_aa: CASSGPGHISFF
v_call: TRBV7-9; j_call: TRBJ2-3; d_call: NA; clone_size: NA; cdr3_nt: TGTGCCAGCAGCCCCCCCAGGGGCCTAGTCGTAGATACGCAGTATTTT; cdr3_aa: CASSPPRGLVVDTQYF
v_call: TRBV4-1; j_call: TRBJ2-1; d_call: NA; clone_size: NA; cdr3_nt: TGCGCCAGCAGCCATTTCTCGACTAGCTCCTACAATGAGCAGTTCTTC; cdr3_aa: CASSHFSTSSYNEQFF
v_call: TRBV9; j_call: TRBJ2-1; d_call: TRBD2; clone_size: NA; cdr3_nt: TGTGCCAGCAGCGTAGGGCTAGCGGGGGGGCCAAATGAGCAGTTCTTC; cdr3_aa: CASSVGLAGGPNEQFF
v_call: TRBV7-3; j_call: TRBJ2-3; d_call: TRBD2; clone_size: NA; cdr3_nt: TGTGCCAGCAGCCCAGGGACTAGCGGGAGGGGAGATACGCAGTATTTT; cdr3_aa: CASSPGTSGRGDTQYF
v_call: TRBV15; j_call: TRBJ2-3; d_call: NA; clone_size: NA; cdr3_nt: TGTGCCACCAGCAGGGACTCACCCATAAGCACAGATACGCAGTATTTT; cdr3_aa: CATSRDSPISTDTQYF
v_call: TRBV28; j_call: TRBJ1-3; d_call: NA; clone_size: NA; cdr3_nt: TGTGCCAGCGGCATCTCGGCACGGACAGCGAAAAACACCATATATTTT; cdr3_aa: CASGISARTAKNTIYF
v_call: TRBV7-9; j_call: TRBJ1-1; d_call: NA; clone_size: NA; cdr3_nt: TGTGCCAGCAGCTCCAAGTCAGGGGCATCTAACACTGAAGCTTTCTTT; cdr3_aa: CASSSKSGASNTEAFF
v_call: TRBV11-2; j_call: TRBJ1-4; d_call: TRBD1; clone_size: NA; cdr3_nt: TGTGCCAGCAGCCCCTGGGAGACAGGGAGACGACAGAAACTGTTTTTT; cdr3_aa: CASSPWETGRRQKLFF
v_call: TRBV29-1; j_call: TRBJ2-5; d_call: NA; clone_size: NA; cdr3_nt: TGCAGCGGCAGGGTTGGGGAGACCCAGTACTTC; cdr3_aa: CSGRVGETQYF
v_call: TRBV29-1; j_call: TRBJ1-3; d_call: NA; clone_size: few; cdr3_nt: TGCAGCGTTGAGCGGCTATCTGGAAACACCATATATTTT; cdr3_aa: CSVERLSGNTIYF
v_call: TRBV7-2; j_call: TRBJ1-4; d_call: NA; clone_size: NA; cdr3_nt: TGTGCCAGCAGCTTCGTTGATGAAAAACTGTTTTTT; cdr3_aa: CASSFVDEKLFF
v_call: TRBV30; j_call: TRBJ2-2; d_call: TRBD2; clone_size: NA; cdr3_nt: TGTGCCTGGAAGCGGGAGGGCCGAAACACCGGGGAGCTGTTTTTT; cdr3_aa: CAWKREGRNTGELFF
v_call: TRBV6-4; j_call: TRBJ2-6; d_call: NA; clone_size: NA; cdr3_nt: TGTGCCAGCAGTGACTCGAATCTTTTGGCTGACAACTCTGGGGCCAACGTCCTGACTTTC; cdr3_aa: CASSDSNLLADNSGANVLTF
v_call: TRBV30; j_call: TRBJ2-7; d_call: TRBD2; clone_size: NA; cdr3_nt: TGTGCCTGGAAGGGGCAGGGAGGGGCCGAGCAGTACTTC; cdr3_aa: CAWKGQGGAEQYF
v_call: TRBV28; j_call: TRBJ1-1; d_call: NA; clone_size: NA; cdr3_nt: TGTGCCAGCAGTCTCCAACAGCCCGAAGCTTTCTTT; cdr3_aa: CASSLQQPEAFF
v_call: TRBV5-1; j_call: TRBJ2-3; d_call: NA; clone_size: NA; cdr3_nt: TGCGCCAGCAGCTTGGTTCGACAGAGGGACTCCACAGATACGCAGTATTTT; cdr3_aa: CASSLVRQRDSTDTQYF
v_call: TRBV19; j_call: TRBJ1-1; d_call: NA; clone_size: NA; cdr3_nt: TGTGCCAGTGACAGGCTTTCGGGGAACACTGAAGCTTTCTTT; cdr3_aa: CASDRLSGNTEAFF
v_call: TRBV27; j_call: TRBJ1-2; d_call: TRBD1; clone_size: NA; cdr3_nt: TGTGCCAGCAGTCGGACAGGGGGCTTTGGCTACACCTTC; cdr3_aa: CASSRTGGFGYTF
v_call: TRBV5-4; j_call: TRBJ1-1; d_call: NA; clone_size: NA; cdr3_nt: TGTGCCAGCAGCTTGGAGGGGGAAGCTTTCTTT; cdr3_aa: CASSLEGEAFF
v_call: TRBV4-1; j_call: TRBJ2-2; d_call: TRBD2; clone_size: NA; cdr3_nt: TGCGCCAGCAGCCCCGGGACTAGCGAGAACACCGGGGAGCTGTTTTTT; cdr3_aa: CASSPGTSENTGELFF
v_call: TRBV6-7; j_call: TRBJ1-2; d_call: NA; clone_size: NA; cdr3_nt: TGTGCCAGCACCCCCAGTAGCGGCTATGGCTACACCTTC; cdr3_aa: CASTPSSGYGYTF
v_call: TRBV7-6; j_call: TRBJ2-2; d_call: TRBD2; clone_size: NA; cdr3_nt: TGTGCCAGCAGCTTAGGCGGACTAGCGGGAGTAACCGGGGAGCTGTTTTTT; cdr3_aa: CASSLGGLAGVTGELFF
v_call: TRBV9; j_call: TRBJ2-7; d_call: NA; clone_size: NA; cdr3_nt: TGTGCCAGCAGCGTCGGTCAGGGAAACTCCTACGAGCAGTACTTC; cdr3_aa: CASSVGQGNSYEQYF
v_call: TRBV7-6; j_call: TRBJ2-5; d_call: NA; clone_size: NA; cdr3_nt: TGTGCCAGCAGCCTAATATACAGGGCTCAAGAGACCCAGTACTTC; cdr3_aa: CASSLIYRAQETQYF
v_call: TRBV15; j_call: TRBJ2-7; d_call: NA; clone_size: NA; cdr3_nt: TGTGCCACCAGTCCAACAGGTAATACCTACGAGCAGTACTTC; cdr3_aa: CATSPTGNTYEQYF
v_call: TRBV19; j_call: TRBJ1-4; d_call: NA; clone_size: NA; cdr3_nt: TGTGCCAGTACCCCCCGGGGAATCGGTGAAAAACTGTTTTTT; cdr3_aa: CASTPRGIGEKLFF
v_call: TRBV6-5; j_call: TRBJ2-7; d_call: TRBD1; clone_size: NA; cdr3_nt: TGTGCCAGCAGTTACACAGGGGGCGAACGAACCTACGAGCAGTACTTC; cdr3_aa: CASSYTGGERTYEQYF
v_call: TRBV7-2; j_call: TRBJ1-1; d_call: TRBD1; clone_size: NA; cdr3_nt: TGTGCCAGCAGCTTAGCGGTGAGGGACAGGGGGCGCTTGGGAACTGAAGCTTTCTTT; cdr3_aa: CASSLAVRDRGRLGTEAFF
v_call: TRBV6-5; j_call: TRBJ2-6; d_call: NA; clone_size: NA; cdr3_nt: TGTGCCAGCAGAGCGCGGAGCTCTGGGGCCAACGTCCTGACTTTC; cdr3_aa: CASRARSSGANVLTF
v_call: TRBV25-1; j_call: TRBJ2-5; d_call: NA; clone_size: NA; cdr3_nt: TGTGCCAGCAGTCTCCCCACTAGAAGGAAAGAGACCCAGTACTTC; cdr3_aa: CASSLPTRRKETQYF
v_call: TRBV28; j_call: TRBJ2-7; d_call: NA; clone_size: NA; cdr3_nt: TGTGCCAGCTTCGGTAACTACGAGCAGTACTTC; cdr3_aa: CASFGNYEQYF
v_call: TRBV21-1; j_call: TRBJ2-7; d_call: NA; clone_size: NA; cdr3_nt: TGTGCCAGCACCACCCAAACCACAGGGGACAACTACGAGCAGTACTTC; cdr3_aa: CASTTQTTGDNYEQYF
v_call: TRBV18; j_call: TRBJ1-5; d_call: NA; clone_size: NA; cdr3_nt: TGTGCCAGCTCACCAAACGGGGAAAGACAGCCCCAGCATTTT; cdr3_aa: CASSPNGERQPQHF
v_call: TRBV2; j_call: TRBJ2-7; d_call: NA; clone_size: NA; cdr3_nt: TGTGCCAGCAGTGCTTCTCAGGGGAACGAACAGTACTTC; cdr3_aa: CASSASQGNEQYF
v_call: TRBV20-1; j_call: TRBJ2-1; d_call: NA; clone_size: few; cdr3_nt: TGCAGTGCTTCAAATAATGAGCAGTTCTTC; cdr3_aa: CSASNNEQFF
v_call: TRBV28; j_call: TRBJ1-4; d_call: NA; clone_size: NA; cdr3_nt: TGTGCCAGCAGTTTCTCTCCAACTAATGAAAAACTGTTTTTT; cdr3_aa: CASSFSPTNEKLFF
v_call: TRBV27; j_call: TRBJ2-5; d_call: NA; clone_size: NA; cdr3_nt: TGTGCCAGCAGTTTCGGACAAATCGGGACCCAGTACTTC; cdr3_aa: CASSFGQIGTQYF
v_call: TRBV7-9; j_call: TRBJ1-1; d_call: NA; clone_size: NA; cdr3_nt: TGTTCCAGCCGCTTAGACGGGGGGACTGAAGCTTTCTTT; cdr3_aa: CSSRLDGGTEAFF
v_call: TRBV28; j_call: TRBJ1-2; d_call: NA; clone_size: NA; cdr3_nt: TGTGCCAGCAGTTTAGGGTACAGCTATGGCTACACCTTC; cdr3_aa: CASSLGYSYGYTF
v_call: TRBV7-2; j_call: TRBJ1-2; d_call: TRBD1; clone_size: NA; cdr3_nt: TGTGCCAGCAGACTCCGGGACAGGGATCCTGCGGATGGCTACACCTTC; cdr3_aa: CASRLRDRDPADGYTF
v_call: TRBV29-1; j_call: TRBJ1-3; d_call: NA; clone_size: NA; cdr3_nt: TGCAGCGGTAAGGGGAACGGAAACACCATATATTTT; cdr3_aa: CSGKGNGNTIYF
v_call: TRBV19; j_call: TRBJ2-7; d_call: NA; clone_size: NA; cdr3_nt: TGTGCCAGTAGGGAGACAGATTCCTCCTACGAGCAGTACTTC; cdr3_aa: CASRETDSSYEQYF
v_call: TRBV27; j_call: TRBJ1-5; d_call: TRBD1; clone_size: NA; cdr3_nt: TGTGCCAGCAGCGTGGCAGGGGGCGGCAATCAGCCCCAGCATTTT; cdr3_aa: CASSVAGGGNQPQHF
v_call: TRBV11-2; j_call: TRBJ2-1; d_call: TRBD2; clone_size: NA; cdr3_nt: TGTGCCAGCAGCTCTCGTCTAGCGGGAGTAAATGAGCAGTTCTTC; cdr3_aa: CASSSRLAGVNEQFF
v_call: TRBV5-1; j_call: TRBJ1-5; d_call: NA; clone_size: NA; cdr3_nt: TGCGCCAGCAGCTTGGACGGAGATCAGCCCCAGCATTTT; cdr3_aa: CASSLDGDQPQHF
v_call: TRBV9; j_call: TRBJ1-2; d_call: TRBD1; clone_size: NA; cdr3_nt: TGTGCCAGCAGCGCTGATCAGGGGGACTATGGCTACACCTTC; cdr3_aa: CASSADQGDYGYTF
v_call: TRBV7-9; j_call: TRBJ2-7; d_call: TRBD1; clone_size: NA; cdr3_nt: TGTGCCAGCAGTTCAACCCATACCGGGACAGGGACCCACGAGCAGTACTTC; cdr3_aa: CASSSTHTGTGTHEQYF
v_call: TRBV29-1; j_call: TRBJ2-2; d_call: NA; clone_size: NA; cdr3_nt: TGCAGCGTTCTCGCGAGTACCGGGGAGCTGTTTTTT; cdr3_aa: CSVLASTGELFF